This passage covers 9 T cell receptor beta chains from one sample sequenced in a study of blood T cells in healthy people across ages. Through a sample-barcoded 5' primer and a J-beta primer mix, a second PCR was run for roughly 6 to 11 cycles. MiXCR was run by TCRdb on the 5' RACE reads, yielding one entry per CDR3 protein. The sample records about 770,000 distinct CDR3 sequences, roughly 44% being singletons. The specimen was blood. The receptors come from a man in his sixties in good health.

The chain uses TRBV12-3 or TRBV12-4 and TRBJ2-1, with a possible D match to TRBD1 (5 bases). Between the trimmed V and J ends, which lost 7 bases and 4 bases, there was a span of 17 bases. The CDR3 is made up of 15 amino acids. The CDR3 DNA follows: TGTGCCAGCATCCAATCAGGGTTGTTGTACAATGAGCAGTTCTTC. Amino acid sequence: CASIQSGLLYNEQFF.

This sequence joins TRBV19 and TRBJ2-3; 12 bases align to TRBD2. CDR1 and CDR2 from the germline V gene are LNHDA and SQIVND (reference sequence). This CDR3 comprises 15 residues. The ends lost 3 bases at V and 7 bases at J; junction bases unmatched: 5. CDR3 in amino acids: CASSIGLAGTNTQYF. The DNA for the CDR3 is TGTGCCAGTAGTATTGGACTAGCGGGGACCAATACGCAGTATTTT. Variable domain in full (rest from reference TRBV19 and TRBJ2-3): DGGITQSPKYLFRKEGQNVTLSCEQNLNHDAMYWYRQDPGQGLRLIYYSQIVNDFQKGDIAEGYSVSREKKESFPLTVTSAQKNPTAFYLCASSIGLAGTNTQYFGPGTRLTVL.

This chain uses TRBV10-3 with TRBJ1-1, with D maybe TRBD1 (6 bases). The CDR3 totals 13 residues. Looked up from germline, CDR1 is ENHRY and CDR2 is SYGVKD. V was trimmed by 7 bases and J by 7 bases, leaving 16 bases between them. This CDR3 is CAITARGESEAFF. DNA of the CDR3: TGTGCCATCACCGCGAGGGGGGAGAGTGAAGCTTTCTTT.

This clonotype was seen a handful of times. The V gene is TRBV27, the J gene TRBJ2-7; no clear D gene. The V end was cut by 5 bases, the J end by 4 bases, with 12 bases between. CDR3 length equals 13 residues. Germline loops: CDR1 MNHEY, CDR2 SMNVEV (reference sequence). The CDR3 loop is CASSVNPFYEQYF. In DNA, the CDR3 is TGTGCCAGCAGTGTGAACCCATTTTACGAGCAGTACTTC.

The chain couples TRBV6-2 or TRBV6-3 to TRBJ2-3; 9 nucleotides align to TRBD2. J was trimmed by 5 bases and V by 5 bases; bases with no gene match: 11. The CDR3 sequence is 16 residues long. Germline CDR1 and CDR2: MNHEY and SVGEGT. CDR3 protein: CASSAPIAGGKDTQYF. The CDR3 region has the DNA TGTGCCAGCAGTGCCCCCATTGCGGGGGGGAAAGATACGCAGTATTTT.

The rearrangement joins TRBV20-1 to TRBJ1-1, with D uncertain. Germline V gene sequence: CDR1 DFQATT, CDR2 SNEGSKA (reference sequence). The V end lost 5 bases, the J end lost 7 bases, and 8 bases lay between the germline ends. The CDR3 consists of 10 residues. CDR3 nucleotide sequence: TGCAGTGCTGTCGACGGTGAAGCTTTCTTT. Its translation is CSAVDGEAFF.

This chain connects TRBV2 to TRBJ2-7; D may correspond to TRBD1 or TRBD2 (5 bases each). Trimming shortened V by 4 bases and J by 3 bases, and 10 bases separated the two germline ends. CDR3 size: 13 residues. Germline V lookup: CDR1 SNHLY, CDR2 FYNNEI. Here the CDR3 reads CASSGGDDYEQYF. The CDR3 DNA sequence: TGTGCCAGCAGTGGAGGGGATGACTACGAGCAGTACTTC.

The V gene is TRBV7-9, the J gene TRBJ2-2; D is tentatively TRBD1 or TRBD2 (7 bases each). CDR3 length: 15 residues. Germline V gene data show CDR1 as SEHNR and CDR2 as FQNEAQ (reference sequence). The ends were cut back, 5 bases at V and 1 base at J, with 11 bases in the middle. As DNA, the CDR3 is TGTGCCAGCAGCCGCAGGGGGGGGAACACCGGGGAGCTGTTTTTT. It codes for CASSRRGGNTGELFF.

The chain carries TRBV20-1 and TRBJ2-5; 8 bases align to TRBD2. The better agreement between TRBJ2-7 and the DNA end casts doubt on the J call. CDR3 length equals 14 residues. Germline values: CDR1 DFQATT, CDR2 SNEGSKA (reference sequence). CDR3 DNA: TGCAGTGCAAGGAACGTAGCGGGAAGGAACGAGCAGTACTTC. Its translation: CSARNVAGRNEQYF.